These 8 T cell receptor beta chains originate from one sample sequenced in a study of cytotoxic CD8 clonotypes in ibrutinib-treated CLL. The repertoire was sequenced with immunoSEQ multiplex PCR; TCRdb's copy has only in-frame clones and lacks some. The data show about 140,000 clones, with more than 85% seen just once and more than 10% held by the top ten. Sequences were derived from PBMCs, sampled after 12 months of ibrutinib treatment. These receptors all come from a human donor with chronic lymphocytic leukemia.

This clone was seen only once. The chain carries TRBV11-2 and TRBJ2-7, with 9 bases identical to TRBD1. J lost 5 bases, V lost 2 bases, and 7 bases had no gene match. Germline V gene sequence: CDR1 SGHAT, CDR2 FQNNGV. CDR3 length: 15 amino acids. This chain's CDR3 is CASSLSVTGGNEQYF. CDR3 DNA sequence: TGTGCCAGCAGCTTAAGCGTGACAGGGGGGAACGAGCAGTACTTC.

The gene calls are TRBV7-9 and TRBJ2-2, with D unresolved. This CDR3 is built from 15 residues. The germline V gene has CDR1 SEHNR and CDR2 FQNEAQ (reference sequence). V was clipped by 2 bases and J by 0 bases, with 7 bases between them. The DNA of the CDR3 is TGTGCCAGCAGCTTATGGACCGCGAACACCGGGGAGCTGTTTTTT. This sequence encodes CASSLWTANTGELFF. Variable domain in full (rest from reference TRBV7-9 and TRBJ2-2): DTGVSQNPRHKITKRGQNVTFRCDPISEHNRLYWYRQTLGQGPEFLTYFQNEAQLEKSRLLSDRFSAERPKGSFSTLEIQRTEQGDSAMYLCASSLWTANTGELFFGEGSRLTVL.

The V call is TRBV28, the J call TRBJ2-1; D is unresolved. Deletions cut 7 bases from V and 8 bases from J, with 18 bases between. The CDR3 spans 14 residues. From germline, CDR1 is MDHEN and CDR2 SYDVKM. The CDR3 nucleotides read TGTGCCAGCAATATACTCCTCCCTGGGGATGAGCAGTTCTTC. It is translated as CASNILLPGDEQFF.

This rearrangement joins TRBV18 to TRBJ2-3; D is unresolved. This CDR3 contains 13 residues. V was pared by 6 bases and J by 2 bases, with 9 bases between. Per germline, CDR1 KGHSH and CDR2 LQKENI. This CDR3 reads CASSPVVTDTQYF. CDR3 DNA: TGTGCCAGCTCCCCCGTAGTCACAGATACGCAGTATTTT.

The CDR3, as DNA: TGTGCCAGCAGCGTAAACAGCCTGAACACTGAAGCTTTCTTT. Translated, it gives CASSVNSLNTEAFF. This rearrangement joins TRBV9 to TRBJ1-1; no clear D. V was pared by 1 base and J by 0 bases, with 7 bases between. Germline CDR1 and CDR2: SGDLS and YYNGEE. This CDR3 region has 14 residues.

The CDR3: CASSAERGAETQYF. In DNA, the CDR3 is TGTGCCAGCAGCGCCGAGAGAGGGGCAGAGACCCAGTACTTC. V and J are TRBV7-2 and TRBJ2-5, with D perhaps TRBD1 or TRBD2 (5 bases each). Trimming removed 5 bases from V and 4 bases from J, with 14 bases in between. The CDR3 runs 14 residues. Germline values: CDR1 SGHTA, CDR2 FQGNSA.

The chain joins TRBV28 to TRBJ2-5, with 9 positions matching TRBD1. The germline gives CDR1 MDHEN, CDR2 SYDVKM. The CDR3 runs to 15 residues. Losses at the gene ends were 3 bases for V and 4 bases for J; bases not matched to a gene: 6. This CDR3 reads CASSLDTGGAETQYF. The DNA for the CDR3 is TGTGCCAGCAGTTTGGATACAGGGGGCGCAGAGACCCAGTACTTC.

The chain combines TRBV13 with TRBJ2-1, with 9 bases that match TRBD2. Germline V gene lookup returns CDR1 PRHDT and CDR2 FYEKMQ (reference sequence). The length of the CDR3 is 12 residues. Losses at the gene ends were 4 bases for V and 12 bases for J; bases not matched to a gene: 4. This CDR3 reads CASSSNSGRQFF. The CDR3 DNA reads TGTGCCAGCAGCTCAAATAGCGGGAGGCAGTTCTTC. Supplemented by reference TRBV13 and TRBJ2-1, the full variable domain reads AAGVIQSPRHLIKEKRETATLKCYPIPRHDTVYWYQQGPGQDPQFLISFYEKMQSDKGSIPDRFSAQQFSDYHSELNMSSLELGDSALYFCASSSNSGRQFFGPGTRLTVL.